This TCR beta chain was sequenced during a study of blood T cell repertoires in COVID-19. Study context: The origin of the acute and convalescent COVID-19 samples was the United States, Italy and Spain. From T cells, B-cell-depleted T cells, or PBMCs came the material, which was cDNA or gDNA.

How the authors handled the data: Nucleated cell number was recorded as an estimate derived from reference gene primer amplification. Measured with immunoSEQ multiplex PCR; TCRdb has only the in-frame clones, and not every one. The V and J calls and clone size come from that table; D and trimming were worked out from the DNA. This sample has roughly 150,000 clones; approximately 88% occur once, and the top ten carry roughly 2.8%. Germline V gene lookup returns CDR1 SGDLS and CDR2 YYNGEE. With 3 bases removed from V and 8 bases from J, the gap between germline ends came to 17 bases. CDR3 length equals 14 residues.

The chain recombines TRBV9 with TRBJ1-2, with D perhaps TRBD1 (6 bases). This TCR derives from a man aged 55 to 70 with acute or convalescent COVID-19. Sequencing was performed on peripheral blood. CDR3 sequence (DNA): TGTGCCAGCAGCGCCCAGACAGGATCTCGGGGCTACACCTTC. It codes for CASSAQTGSRGYTF. The whole variable domain, remainder taken from reference TRBV9 and TRBJ1-2, is DSGVTQTPKHLITATGQRVTLRCSPRSGDLSVYWYQQSLDQGLQFLIQYYNGEERAKGNILERFSAQQFPDLHSELNLSSLELGDSALYFCASSAQTGSRGYTFGSGTRLTVV.